The 29 T cell receptor beta chains below come from one sample, sequenced in a study of CD8 T cells in ankylosing spondylitis. TCRdb redid the calling of the 5' RACE reads with MiXCR, one entry per CDR3 protein. The sample lists 130,000 or so distinct CDR3 sequences, around 7% seen once, with 12% in the top ten. Sequencing was carried out using blood, either unsorted or a sorted T cell fraction (not recorded which). The receptors shown here come from a male donor with ankylosing spondylitis or in good health (not recorded which).

This clonotype has at least ten counts. This rearrangement joins TRBV5-1 to TRBJ2-3; 7 bases are shared with TRBD1. V was clipped by 3 bases and J by 1 base; unmatched bases: 11. Germline V gene sequence: CDR1 SGHRS, CDR2 YFSETQ. This CDR3 has 17 residues. The CDR3 coding sequence is TGCGCCAGCAGCTATGACAGGGCGGATCTACGCACAGATACGCAGTATTTT. Amino acids: CASSYDRADLRTDTQYF.

This clonotype occurred many times. This rearrangement joins TRBV10-3 to TRBJ2-3; D unresolved. Looked up from germline, CDR1 is ENHRY and CDR2 is SYGVKD. The V gene lost 7 bases and the J gene lost 3 bases, with 14 bases spanning the gap. This CDR3 is 14 amino acids long. The CDR3 DNA reads TGTGCCATCACCAATACCCCAGCGACAGATACGCAGTATTTT. This sequence encodes CAITNTPATDTQYF.

This clonotype appeared many times. The chain is built from TRBV28 and TRBJ2-7; 7 nucleotides match TRBD1. V trimming: 3 bases; J trimming: 0 bases; junction bases outside the gene matches: 2. CDR1 is MDHEN and CDR2 is SYDVKM in the germline V gene. The CDR3 has 14 amino acids. CDR3 amino acids: CASSFRGSSYEQYF. CDR3 DNA: TGTGCCAGCAGTTTCAGGGGGAGCTCCTACGAGCAGTACTTC.

This clonotype was observed at least ten times. This rearrangement joins TRBV12-3 or TRBV12-4 to TRBJ1-5, with D possibly matching TRBD1 (5 bases). The CDR3 loop spans 15 amino acids. Trimming removed 2 bases from V and 1 base from J, with 9 bases in between. This chain's CDR3 is CASSLNGDSNQPQHF. Written as DNA, the CDR3 is TGTGCCAGCAGTTTAAATGGGGACAGCAATCAGCCCCAGCATTTT.

This clonotype has ten or more counts. The chain has TRBV20-1 and TRBJ2-1, with D perhaps TRBD1 or TRBD2 (7 bases each). V dropped 6 bases and J dropped 8 bases, with 14 bases sitting between them. Germline CDR1 DFQATT, CDR2 SNEGSKA (reference sequence). This CDR3 is 12 amino acids long. CDR3 region: CSAETGRDEQFF. CDR3 in DNA: TGCAGTGCAGAGACAGGGAGGGATGAGCAGTTCTTC.

This clonotype was detected ten times or more. The chain is built from TRBV5-6 and TRBJ2-7, with 7 bases matching TRBD1. After removal of 1 base from V and 4 bases from J, the junction contained 5 bases not matched to a gene. Looked up from germline, CDR1 is SGHDT and CDR2 is YYEEEE. The CDR3 runs to 14 residues. Here the CDR3 reads CASSLLDRAYEQYF. In DNA, the CDR3 is TGTGCCAGCAGCTTGCTCGACAGGGCTTACGAGCAGTACTTC.

The chain recombines TRBV5-4 with TRBJ2-3; maybe TRBD2 (6 bases). Germline loops: CDR1 SGHNT, CDR2 YYREEE (reference sequence). The CDR3 runs to 17 residues. V lost 4 bases, J lost 2 bases, and 20 bases lay in between. CDR3 DNA: TGTGCCAGCAGCCCCGCAAGGCCGGGGGAAGCCACAGATACGCAGTATTTT. This gives the protein CASSPARPGEATDTQYF.

CDR3 bases: TGTGCCAGCAGCGCAGATGGGTTTGGGGCCAACGTCCTGACTTTC. Translating gives CASSADGFGANVLTF. The chain carries TRBV7-6 and TRBJ2-6; D is unclear. Germline values: CDR1 SGHVS, CDR2 FNYEAQ. V was pared by 5 bases and J by 3 bases, with 11 bases between. The CDR3 contains 15 residues. The variable domain in full, with the rest retrieved from reference TRBV7-6 and TRBJ2-6, is GAGVSQSPRYKVTKRGQDVALRCDPISGHVSLYWYRQALGQGPEFLTYFNYEAQQDKSGLPNDRFSAERPEGSISTLTIQRTEQRDSAMYRCASSADGFGANVLTFGAGSRLTVL.

This clonotype was seen ten or more times. J is TRBJ2-7 and V is TRBV20-1; 9 nucleotides align to TRBD1. CDR3 size: 13 residues. V gave up 5 bases and J gave up 4 bases; unmatched junction bases: 6. Germline V gene data show CDR1 as DFQATT and CDR2 as SNEGSKA (reference sequence). The DNA for the CDR3 is TGCAGTGCTTCGGACAGGGGAACGTACGAGCAGTACTTC. Amino acid sequence: CSASDRGTYEQYF.

The genes are TRBV12-3 or TRBV12-4 and TRBJ2-5; tentative D call: TRBD1 (5 bases). The CDR3 totals 13 residues. V lost 5 bases and J 1 base, leaving 8 bases between the germline ends. The CDR3 is CASSRQTQETQYF. CDR3 in DNA: TGTGCCAGCAGTCGACAGACCCAAGAGACCCAGTACTTC.

This clonotype was observed a few times. The chain uses TRBV5-1 and TRBJ2-7; 9 nucleotides line up with TRBD1. The CDR3 length is 15 residues. V was pared by 4 bases and J by 5 bases, with 10 bases of the junction left unmatched. From germline, CDR1 is SGHRS and CDR2 YFSETQ. The CDR3 DNA follows: TGCGCCAGCAGCCCAGGGGGACAGGGTCTCCACGAGCAGTACTTC. It is translated as CASSPGGQGLHEQYF.

This clonotype was seen at least ten times. This chain links TRBV5-1 with TRBJ1-1, with 12 bases that match TRBD1. V dropped 4 bases and J dropped 7; count of bases not matched to a gene: 8. Germline V CDR1 and CDR2: SGHRS, YFSETQ. The CDR3 spans 15 residues. CDR3 in DNA: TGCGCCAGCAGCCTGCCGGGGACAGGGGGCGATGAAGCTTTCTTT. Its translation is CASSLPGTGGDEAFF.

This clonotype showed up many times. The J gene is TRBJ1-2, the V gene TRBV21-1. TRBV21-1 is described as a pseudogene. The CDR3 contains 15 residues. The DNA of the CDR3 is TGTGCCAGCAGCAAATCGGGTTCAACTAACTATGGCTACACCTTC. The encoded protein is CASSKSGSTNYGYTF.

There are many counts of this clonotype. This sequence joins TRBV29-1 and TRBJ2-2; a possible D gene is TRBD2 (6 bases). CDR1 is SQVTM, CDR2 ANQGSEA, per germline. The V end lost 6 bases, the J end lost 4 bases, and 6 bases lay between the germline ends. The CDR3 contains 11 residues. CDR3 sequence (DNA): TGCAGCGTCGGGGGCACCGGGGAGCTGTTTTTT. The encoded protein is CSVGGTGELFF.

Ten or more counts support this clonotype. This chain joins TRBV11-2 and TRBJ2-5; the match to TRBD2 covers 11 bases. CDR1 SGHAT and CDR2 FQNNGV come from the germline V gene. The CDR3 runs 16 residues. The V segment lost 0 bases and the J segment 7 bases; nucleotides outside the gene matches: 7. The CDR3 nucleotides read TGTGCCAGCAGCTTAGATCCGGGACTAGCGGTCGGGACCCAGTACTTC. As protein: CASSLDPGLAVGTQYF.

J is TRBJ2-7 and V is TRBV5-4; TRBD2 aligns across 7 bases. This CDR3 comprises 15 residues. The V and J ends lost 4 bases and 0 bases, in that order; junction bases with no gene match: 7. The germline V gene encodes CDR1 SGHNT and CDR2 YYREEE (reference sequence). CDR3 bases: TGTGCCAGCAGCGGTGCTAGCGGAGGCTCCTACGAGCAGTACTTC. Its translation: CASSGASGGSYEQYF.

This clonotype was recorded many times. For the CDR3, the DNA is TGTGCCAGCAGGGGGACTAGCGGCAAGCAGTTCTTC. It specifies CASRGTSGKQFF. The chain recombines TRBV28 with TRBJ2-1; 11 bases match TRBD2. Germline V gives CDR1 MDHEN, CDR2 SYDVKM. The CDR3 covers 12 residues. V trimming: 6 bases; J trimming: 11 bases; junction bases outside the gene matches: 3. Filled out from reference TRBV28 and TRBJ2-1, the complete variable domain reads DVKVTQSSRYLVKRTGEKVFLECVQDMDHENMFWYRQDPGLGLRLIYFSYDVKMKEKGDIPEGYSVSREKKERFSLILESASTNQTSMYLCASRGTSGKQFFGPGTRLTVL.

A few counts support this clonotype. The genes are TRBV18 and TRBJ2-3; D is unclear. The CDR3 sequence is 15 residues long. V was pared by 3 bases and J by 2 bases, with 12 bases between. Germline-derived CDR1 and CDR2 are KGHSH and LQKENI. The CDR3: CASSPVLLLTDTQYF. CDR3 in DNA: TGTGCCAGCTCACCGGTACTTTTACTCACAGATACGCAGTATTTT.

This clonotype has ten or more counts. Here the CDR3 reads CSVGLADSGNTIYF. The CDR3 DNA is TGCAGCGTTGGGCTGGCGGACTCTGGAAACACCATATATTTT. The chain uses TRBV29-1 and TRBJ1-3, with D hard to call. From germline, CDR1 is SQVTM and CDR2 ANQGSEA. This CDR3 has 14 amino acids. V lost 4 bases and J 0 bases, leaving 10 bases between the germline ends.

This clonotype was seen many times. No DNA is shown, since the ends of the CDR3 on it are uncertain; the CDR3 is the one TCRdb lists. The V gene is TRBV12-3 or TRBV12-4, the J gene TRBJ2-7; TRBD1, the D gene given by the table, was not confirmed from the DNA. The CDR3 is made up of 15 amino acids, end residues included. CDR3 region: CASSSSGGGTYEQYF.

This clonotype was observed a few times. The CDR3 spells CASGLAGGNEQFF. CDR3 nucleotides: TGTGCCTCGGGACTAGCGGGGGGGAATGAGCAGTTCTTC. The chain has TRBV25-1 and TRBJ2-1, with 16 bases identical to TRBD2. Germline-derived CDR1 and CDR2 are MGHDK and SYGVNS. J gave up 7 bases and V 11 bases, and 2 bases lay outside the gene matches. CDR3 length equals 13 residues.

This clonotype was detected many times. The genes are TRBV30 and TRBJ2-7; 7 nucleotides line up with TRBD1. From germline, CDR1 is GTSNPN and CDR2 SVGIG (reference sequence). The trim removed 5 bases at V and 2 bases at J, leaving 9 bases unmatched. The CDR3 is 14 residues long. Here the CDR3 DNA reads TGTGCCTGGGGGACCGGGACAGCTACCTACGAGCAGTACTTC. This translates into CAWGTGTATYEQYF.

This clonotype was seen ten or more times. Here the CDR3 DNA reads TGCAGTGCTAGAGTGGGGGGGTATAGCAATCAGCCCCAGCATTTT. Translated: CSARVGGYSNQPQHF. V and J are TRBV20-1 and TRBJ1-5; D might be TRBD1 (5 bases). Trimming took off 1 base at V and 0 bases at J, with 10 bases between the two ends. Per germline, CDR1 DFQATT and CDR2 SNEGSKA (reference sequence). CDR3 size: 15 residues.

This clonotype was seen at least ten times. The chain recombines TRBV6-1 with TRBJ2-1, with D possibly matching TRBD2 (6 bases). Germline V gene data show CDR1 as MNHNS and CDR2 as SASEGT. V was trimmed by 6 bases and J by 10 bases, leaving 16 bases between them. This CDR3 spans 13 amino acids. The CDR3 loop reads CASSPGTPQEQFF. CDR3 DNA sequence: TGTGCCAGCAGCCCCGGGACTCCCCAAGAGCAGTTCTTC.

This clonotype was counted ten times or more. The rearrangement links TRBV20-1 to TRBJ1-2, with D maybe TRBD1 (5 bases). Between the trimmed V and J ends, which lost 2 bases and 2 bases, there was a span of 12 bases. The V gene's germline CDR1 is DFQATT and CDR2 SNEGSKA (reference sequence). The CDR3 has 14 amino acids. CDR3 nucleotide sequence: TGCAGTGCTAGATACCGGGACGGAAACTATGGCTACACCTTC. This translates into CSARYRDGNYGYTF.

This clonotype was observed at least ten times. The chain is built from TRBV20-1 and TRBJ1-2; TRBD1 matches at 9 bases. V lost 4 bases to trimming and J lost 7 bases; unmatched junction nucleotides: 7. CDR1 is DFQATT and CDR2 is SNEGSKA in the germline V gene (reference sequence). CDR3 length equals 13 residues. The CDR3 nucleotides are TGCAGTGCTACGAGACAGGGGGTGTTTGGCTACACCTTC. This sequence encodes CSATRQGVFGYTF.

At least ten counts were recorded for this clonotype. The chain links TRBV25-1 to TRBJ2-1, with 7 positions matching TRBD2. The CDR3 loop spans 17 amino acids. Trimming took 5 bases from V and 0 from J; bases not matched to a gene: 10. Germline assignment: CDR1 MGHDK and CDR2 SYGVNS. CDR3 protein: CASSPLPSGTSYNEQFF. Here the CDR3 DNA reads TGTGCCAGCAGTCCCCTACCCAGCGGGACCTCCTACAATGAGCAGTTCTTC.

There are many counts of this clonotype. The chain has TRBV6-1 and TRBJ2-3, with 9 bases matching TRBD2. The germline CDR1 and CDR2 sequences are MNHNS and SASEGT. The junction had 13 bases not matched to a gene; V was cut back by 4 bases and J by 5 bases. This CDR3 is built from 17 residues. CDR3 coding DNA: TGTGCCAGCAGTGCGCCCATTGGCGGGGGGGTAGTAGATACGCAGTATTTT. This codes for CASSAPIGGGVVDTQYF.

In this sample, this clonotype turned up many times. The gene calls are TRBV15 and TRBJ1-4; 10 bases are shared with TRBD1. Germline assignment: CDR1 LNHNV and CDR2 YYDKDF (reference sequence). This CDR3 contains 15 residues. V trimming: 1 base; J trimming: 8 bases; junction bases outside the gene matches: 4. The CDR3 sequence is CATSRAGQGEEKLFF. The CDR3 nucleotides read TGTGCCACCAGCAGAGCCGGACAGGGGGAAGAAAAACTGTTTTTT. The entire variable domain, with the rest obtained from reference TRBV15 and TRBJ1-4, is as follows: DAMVIQNPRYQVTQFGKPVTLSCSQTLNHNVMYWYQQKSSQAPKLLFHYYDKDFNNEADTPDNFQSRRPNTSFCFLDIRSPGLGDTAMYLCATSRAGQGEEKLFFGSGTQLSVL.